One sample yielded the 11 T cell receptor beta chains listed below, sequenced in a study of T cells in tuberculosis. Some clones are missing from TCRdb's copy, which holds only in-frame ones; the method was immunoSEQ multiplex PCR. This table has 38,000 or so clones, 95% appearing once. Input material: PBMCs. Source of these receptors: a donor aged 10-29 years with latent tuberculosis or without tuberculosis infection.

The V gene is TRBV5-1, the J gene TRBJ1-2; possible D gene TRBD1, 6 bases. Germline V CDR1 and CDR2: SGHRS, YFSETQ. CDR3 size: 12 residues. V was shortened by 4 bases and J by 3 bases, with 7 bases between the two germline ends. CDR3 residues: CASSPGDYGYTF. The CDR3 DNA is TGCGCCAGCAGCCCAGGGGACTATGGCTACACCTTC.

The V gene is TRBV9, the J gene TRBJ1-4; D may be TRBD1 (6 bases). The V end lost 0 bases, the J end lost 12 bases, and 12 bases lay between the germline ends. The CDR3 loop spans 13 amino acids. Germline V gene sequence: CDR1 SGDLS, CDR2 YYNGEE. CDR3: CASSVDPRGQLFF. The CDR3 DNA reads as TGTGCCAGCAGCGTAGATCCCAGGGGCCAACTGTTTTTT.

This chain joins TRBV5-4 and TRBJ2-7; D is perhaps TRBD2 (5 bases). The germline V and J ends were trimmed by 4 bases and 0 bases, with 11 bases remaining between them. The CDR3 length is 14 residues. The germline gives CDR1 SGHNT, CDR2 YYREEE (reference sequence). The DNA of the CDR3 is TGTGCCAGCAGCACACGACTAAACTCCTACGAGCAGTACTTC. Translating it yields CASSTRLNSYEQYF.

This clone was found once. In the same sample, other DNA sequences code for this CDR3. The rearrangement links TRBV30 to TRBJ1-3; possibly TRBD1 for D (5 bases). The CDR3 is 15 amino acids. Germline CDR1 GTSNPN, CDR2 SVGIG (reference sequence). V lost 5 bases and J 0 bases, leaving 14 bases between the germline ends. CDR3 protein: CAWSRDSGSGNTIYF. Written as DNA, the CDR3 is TGTGCCTGGTCCAGGGATTCGGGCTCTGGAAACACCATATATTTT.

This rearrangement joins TRBV10-1 to TRBJ2-2, with 7 bases aligning to TRBD1. With V trimmed by 6 bases and J by 5 bases, 9 bases remained unmatched. CDR1 and CDR2 from the germline V gene are WNHNN and SYGVQD (reference sequence). The CDR3 spans 15 residues. This chain's CDR3 is CASSEQGLLTGELFF. The CDR3 coding sequence is TGCGCCAGCAGCGAACAGGGGCTTCTTACCGGGGAGCTGTTTTTT.

The chain employs TRBV7-6 and TRBJ1-1; D might be TRBD1 (5 bases). V lost 5 bases and J lost 4, with 20 bases in between. There are 16 residues in the CDR3. Germline V gene sequence: CDR1 SGHVS, CDR2 FNYEAQ. This CDR3 reads CASSTTFRRGPTEAFF. DNA of the CDR3: TGTGCCAGCAGCACAACCTTTAGGAGGGGTCCCACTGAAGCTTTCTTT.

The sample holds one count of this clone. The chain carries TRBV7-2 and TRBJ2-5; 14 bases fit TRBD2. This CDR3 region has 16 residues. The ends lost 3 bases at V and 3 bases at J; junction bases unmatched: 3. Per the germline V gene, CDR1 is SGHTA and CDR2 is FQGNSA. The CDR3 sequence: CASSFGTSGGKETQYF. CDR3 bases: TGTGCCAGCAGCTTCGGGACTAGCGGGGGCAAAGAGACCCAGTACTTC.

The chain combines TRBV7-2 with TRBJ1-4; 10 nucleotides match TRBD1. This CDR3 is built from 16 residues. Germline assignment: CDR1 SGHTA and CDR2 FQGNSA. The J segment lost 10 bases and the V segment lost 0 bases, leaving 8 bases of the junction unmatched. The CDR3 region is CASSLAQTGGGGKLFF. The CDR3 nucleotides read TGTGCCAGCAGCTTAGCCCAGACAGGGGGCGGTGGAAAACTGTTTTTT.

The chain couples TRBV27 to TRBJ1-6; D possibly corresponds to TRBD1 (5 bases). V shed 5 bases and J shed 8 bases, with 16 bases lying between them. CDR1 and CDR2 from the germline V gene are MNHEY and SMNVEV (reference sequence). The CDR3 length is 15 residues. The CDR3 sequence is CASSPQGTMDSPLHF. The CDR3 bases are TGTGCCAGCAGTCCTCAGGGTACAATGGATTCACCCCTCCACTTT.

This chain links TRBV25-1 with TRBJ2-5; possible D gene TRBD1, 5 bases. Germline V CDR1 and CDR2: MGHDK, SYGVNS. Trimming removed 3 bases from V and 4 bases from J, with 18 bases in between. The CDR3 loop spans 16 amino acids. Here the CDR3 reads CASSEEEQDQVETQYF. The CDR3 DNA follows: TGTGCCAGCAGTGAGGAAGAACAGGACCAGGTAGAGACCCAGTACTTC.

The rearrangement links TRBV11-2 to TRBJ1-2, with D possibly TRBD1 on 5 matching bases. With 1 base removed from V and 4 bases from J, the gap between germline ends came to 13 bases. The CDR3 runs to 15 residues. Germline V gene data show CDR1 as SGHAT and CDR2 as FQNNGV. CDR3 DNA sequence: TGTGCCAGCAGCTTAGTTAAGGGGAATGGCTATGGCTACACCTTC. It yields the protein CASSLVKGNGYGYTF.